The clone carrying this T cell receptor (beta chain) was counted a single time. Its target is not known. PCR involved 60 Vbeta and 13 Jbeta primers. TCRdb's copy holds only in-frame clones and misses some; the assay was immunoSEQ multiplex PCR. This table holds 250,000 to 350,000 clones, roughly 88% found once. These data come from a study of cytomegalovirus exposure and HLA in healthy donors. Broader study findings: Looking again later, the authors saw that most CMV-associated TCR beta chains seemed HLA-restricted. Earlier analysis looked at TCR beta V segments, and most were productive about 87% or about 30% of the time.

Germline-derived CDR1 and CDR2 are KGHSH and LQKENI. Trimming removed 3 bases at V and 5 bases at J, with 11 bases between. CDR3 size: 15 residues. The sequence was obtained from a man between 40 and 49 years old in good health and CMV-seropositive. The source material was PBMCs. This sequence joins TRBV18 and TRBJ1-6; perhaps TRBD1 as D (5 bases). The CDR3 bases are TGTGCCAGCTCACCGGACACCCCAAATAATTCACCCCTCCACTTT. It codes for CASSPDTPNNSPLHF.